This T cell receptor (beta chain) was recorded in a study of blood T cell repertoires in COVID-19. Looking at the study overall: Donors in the United States, Italy and Spain gave samples during acute or convalescent COVID-19.

In the original analysis: The assay estimated nucleated cells by amplifying reference gene primers. This table comes from immunoSEQ multiplex PCR, and its TCRdb copy is limited to in-frame clones, with some not included. V and J calls and clone size are copied from that table; D and trimming were computed from the DNA. Of 400,000 to 550,000 clones listed, roughly 91% are singletons. This clone appeared once. The CDR3 loop spans 15 amino acids. With 4 bases removed from V and 1 base from J, the gap between germline ends came to 11 bases. The germline V gene has CDR1 SGHTA and CDR2 FQGNSA. The sample taken for sequencing was peripheral blood. This clonotype was sampled from a woman aged 25 to 39 with acute or convalescent COVID-19. The chain uses TRBV7-2 and TRBJ2-1; D is unresolved. In nucleotides, the CDR3 is TGTGCCAGCAGCTCCGGTTCTAGTTCCTACAATGAGCAGTTCTTC. Protein sequence: CASSSGSSSYNEQFF.